A single sample gave rise to the 27 T cell receptor beta chains below, sequenced in a study of cytomegalovirus exposure and HLA in healthy donors. PCR primers comprised 60 Vbeta and 13 Jbeta primers. Clones were read by immunoSEQ multiplex PCR, and TCRdb kept only the in-frame ones, dropping some. The data hold roughly 160,000 clones, with approximately 77% observed a single time. The sequenced sample was PBMCs. The receptors here all came from a man younger than 40 in good health and CMV-seropositive.

DNA of the CDR3: TGTGCCAGCAGCTCCGACAGAAGCTCCTATAATTCACCCCTCCACTTT. This encodes CASSSDRSSYNSPLHF. The chain carries TRBV7-9 and TRBJ1-6, with D maybe TRBD1 (5 bases). V shed 4 bases and J shed 0 bases, with 10 bases lying between them. CDR1 and CDR2 (germline): SEHNR, FQNEAQ (reference sequence). This CDR3 contains 16 residues.

The chain recombines TRBV6-1 with TRBJ2-7; TRBD1 agrees at 8 bases. The CDR3 has 14 residues. In germline, CDR1 is MNHNS, CDR2 SASEGT. V was pared by 1 base and J by 5 bases, with 4 bases of the junction left unmatched. The CDR3 region has the DNA TGTGCCAGCAGTGAAGACAGGGGGTCGAACGAGCAGTACTTC. Translating it yields CASSEDRGSNEQYF.

V is TRBV2 and J is TRBJ2-5; 12 bases map to TRBD1. The CDR3 contains 14 residues. In germline, CDR1 is SNHLY, CDR2 FYNNEI. Germline trimming cut 8 bases from V and 3 bases from J; bases unmatched to any gene: 4. DNA of the CDR3: TGTGCCAGCTTGGGACAGGGGGCCGAAGAGACCCAGTACTTC. Amino acids: CASLGQGAEETQYF.

The chain employs TRBV18 and TRBJ1-6, with 9 nucleotides matching TRBD1. This CDR3 comprises 15 residues. The V and J ends lost 3 bases and 7 bases, in that order; junction bases with no gene match: 4. CDR1 is KGHSH and CDR2 is LQKENI in the germline V gene. The CDR3 nucleotides are TGTGCCAGCTCACCGGAACAGGGGGCGAATTCACCCCTCCACTTT. This translates into CASSPEQGANSPLHF. Full variable domain (remainder filled in from reference TRBV18 and TRBJ1-6): NAGVMQNPRHLVRRRGQEARLRCSPMKGHSHVYWYRQLPEEGLKFMVYLQKENIIDESGMPKERFSAEFPKEGPSILRIQQVVRGDSAAYFCASSPEQGANSPLHFGNGTRLTVT.

CDR3 residues: CASSVGSHSYNEQFF. The DNA for the CDR3 is TGTGCCAGCAGCGTAGGTAGTCACTCCTACAATGAGCAGTTCTTC. The V call is TRBV9, the J call TRBJ2-1, with D hard to call. Trimming pared 0 bases from V and 0 bases from J, leaving 7 bases between. CDR3 size: 15 residues. Germline CDR1 is SGDLS and CDR2 is YYNGEE. Drawing the rest from reference TRBV9 and TRBJ2-1, the complete variable domain is DSGVTQTPKHLITATGQRVTLRCSPRSGDLSVYWYQQSLDQGLQFLIQYYNGEERAKGNILERFSAQQFPDLHSELNLSSLELGDSALYFCASSVGSHSYNEQFFGPGTRLTVL.

This rearrangement joins TRBV5-1 to TRBJ2-3; no clear D gene. CDR1 SGHRS and CDR2 YFSETQ come from the germline V gene. The CDR3 runs 13 residues. V shed 3 bases and J shed 0 bases, with 5 bases lying between them. The CDR3 here is CASSSQSTDTQYF. The CDR3 region has the DNA TGCGCCAGCAGCTCCCAGAGCACAGATACGCAGTATTTT.

This clone is a singleton in its sample. The chain has TRBV11-2 and TRBJ1-3, with TRBD1 as a possible D gene (5 bases). This CDR3 is built from 14 residues. V dropped 1 base and J dropped 2 bases, with 6 bases sitting between them. CDR1 is SGHAT, CDR2 FQNNGV, per germline. CDR3 sequence (DNA): TGTGCCAGCAGCTTAGCCAGGGCTGGAAACACCATATATTTT. Its protein product is CASSLARAGNTIYF. Full variable domain (outside the CDR3, taken from reference TRBV11-2 and TRBJ1-3): EAGVAQSPRYKIIEKRQSVAFWCNPISGHATLYWYQQILGQGPKLLIQFQNNGVVDDSQLPKDRFSAERLKGVDSTLKIQPAKLEDSAVYLCASSLARAGNTIYFGEGSWLTVV.

This clone was seen a handful of times. This chain uses TRBV6-1 with TRBJ1-1; no definite D call. Germline CDR1 MNHNS, CDR2 SASEGT. The CDR3 covers 18 residues. Trimming stripped 0 bases from V and 0 bases from J, with 17 bases between. The CDR3 DNA is TGTGCCAGCAGTGAAGCCGGGGAGGGAGGAACCTTGAACACTGAAGCTTTCTTT. Translation gives CASSEAGEGGTLNTEAFF.

The chain couples TRBV5-1 to TRBJ1-4; D gene ambiguous. CDR1 SGHRS and CDR2 YFSETQ come from the germline V gene. The CDR3 runs 13 residues. Trimming cost V 4 bases and J 6 bases, with 10 bases left between them. CDR3 sequence: CASSPGGDEKLFF. The CDR3 nucleotides are TGCGCCAGCAGCCCCGGAGGAGATGAAAAACTGTTTTTT.

This chain connects TRBV18 to TRBJ1-5; D ambiguous. Trimming cost V 0 bases and J 1 base, with 10 bases left between them. Germline V lookup: CDR1 KGHSH, CDR2 LQKENI. The CDR3 totals 16 residues. CDR3 region: CASSPPEGGSNQPQHF. In DNA form, the CDR3 reads TGTGCCAGCTCACCACCCGAGGGTGGAAGCAATCAGCCCCAGCATTTT.

The rearrangement uses TRBV20-1 and TRBJ2-2; D unresolved. The CDR3 runs to 11 residues. The ends were cut back, 5 bases at V and 6 bases at J, with 7 bases in the middle. The germline CDR1 and CDR2 sequences are DFQATT and SNEGSKA (reference sequence). The CDR3 sequence: CSAVNAGELFF. In DNA, the CDR3 is TGCAGTGCTGTAAATGCCGGGGAGCTGTTTTTT.

The chain uses TRBV4-1 and TRBJ2-5, with 7 positions matching TRBD2. V trimming: 1 base; J trimming: 4 bases; junction bases outside the gene matches: 3. Germline V CDR1 and CDR2: MGHRA, YSYEKL. There are 14 residues in the CDR3. The CDR3 region is CASSQGLALETQYF. For the CDR3, the DNA is TGCGCCAGCAGCCAAGGACTAGCACTAGAGACCCAGTACTTC.

This chain links TRBV5-4 with TRBJ1-2, with D tentatively TRBD1 (6 bases). This CDR3 contains 14 residues. The germline V gene encodes CDR1 SGHNT and CDR2 YYREEE (reference sequence). The ends were cut back, 2 bases at V and 3 bases at J, with 11 bases in the middle. DNA for the CDR3: TGTGCCAGCAGCTTTGGGGGCGCGGACTATGGCTACACCTTC. Protein product: CASSFGGADYGYTF.

The rearrangement uses TRBV5-1 and TRBJ2-7; D unclear. CDR1 is SGHRS, CDR2 YFSETQ, per germline. The V gene lost 0 bases and the J gene lost 7 bases, with 14 bases spanning the gap. This CDR3 has 14 amino acids. In nucleotides, the CDR3 is TGCGCCAGCAGCTTGGAGTTGGCCTCCGGGGAGCAGTACTTC. This gives the protein CASSLELASGEQYF.

This clone was observed a handful of times. J is TRBJ2-7 and V is TRBV7-9; D perhaps matches TRBD1 (6 bases). The CDR3 has 14 residues. From germline, CDR1 is SEHNR and CDR2 FQNEAQ (reference sequence). V was pared by 0 bases and J by 5 bases, with 11 bases between. The CDR3, as DNA: TGTGCCAGCAGCTTAGCGGGCAGGGGAAACGAGCAGTACTTC. Encoded protein: CASSLAGRGNEQYF.

The CDR3 reads CASSLWAVNYGYTF. In DNA, the CDR3 is TGCGCCAGCAGCCTTTGGGCCGTAAACTATGGCTACACCTTC. The chain links TRBV4-1 to TRBJ1-2; D is unresolved. The germline V and J ends were trimmed by 4 bases and 2 bases, with 11 bases remaining between them. Germline V gene data show CDR1 as MGHRA and CDR2 as YSYEKL. The CDR3 extends over 14 amino acids.

This clone was seen more than once but under ten times. V is TRBV10-3 and J is TRBJ1-3; weak D call: TRBD1 (6 bases). Germline V gene data show CDR1 as ENHRY and CDR2 as SYGVKD. V was cut by 10 bases and J by 0 bases, with 13 bases left in between. The length of the CDR3 is 14 residues. CDR3 coding DNA: TGTGCCACATCCGGACAGCTCTCTGGAAACACCATATATTTT. It encodes CATSGQLSGNTIYF.

The chain couples TRBV29-1 to TRBJ2-3; TRBD2 might be the D (7 bases). V was clipped by 4 bases and J by 4 bases, with 9 bases between them. The CDR3 is 12 amino acids. Germline V gives CDR1 SQVTM, CDR2 ANQGSEA. CDR3 region: CSVGEGADTQYF. The CDR3 nucleotides are TGCAGCGTTGGGGAGGGGGCAGATACGCAGTATTTT.

This chain links TRBV27 with TRBJ2-7, with 8 bases lining up with TRBD1. The CDR3 has 17 amino acids. Trimming took 4 bases from V and 3 from J; bases not matched to a gene: 14. Germline CDR1 MNHEY, CDR2 SMNVEV (reference sequence). CDR3 nucleotide sequence: TGTGCCAGCAGTTATAGATCAGGGGGCGAAGATGACTACGAGCAGTACTTC. Amino acids: CASSYRSGGEDDYEQYF.

The chain joins TRBV6-5 to TRBJ1-1; D is uncertain. The CDR3 loop spans 15 amino acids. The V end was cut by 0 bases, the J end by 0 bases, with 8 bases between. Germline V CDR1 and CDR2: MNHEY, SVGAGI. CDR3 in amino acids: CASSYSAGMNTEAFF. The CDR3 DNA is TGTGCCAGCAGTTACTCGGCGGGAATGAACACTGAAGCTTTCTTT.

CDR3 sequence: CAWEGSGGKNEQFF. CDR3 bases: TGTGCCTGGGAAGGTAGCGGGGGGAAAAATGAGCAGTTCTTC. The chain is built from TRBV30 and TRBJ2-1; 10 bases line up with TRBD2. Germline V gene data show CDR1 as GTSNPN and CDR2 as SVGIG (reference sequence). CDR3 size: 14 residues. V was clipped by 5 bases and J by 7 bases; unmatched bases: 8. Variable domain in full (rest from reference TRBV30 and TRBJ2-1): SQTIHQWPATLVQPVGSPLSLECTVEGTSNPNLYWYRQAAGRGLQLLFYSVGIGQISSEVPQNLSASRPQDRQFILSSKKLLLSDSGFYLCAWEGSGGKNEQFFGPGTRLTVL.

The CDR3 reads CASSQGSQLTDTQYF. The CDR3 coding sequence is TGCGCCAGCAGCCAAGGTTCACAGCTCACAGATACGCAGTATTTT. The chain uses TRBV4-1 and TRBJ2-3; D gene uncertain. Trimming cost V 1 base and J 2 bases, with 10 bases left between them. This CDR3 spans 15 amino acids. Looked up from germline, CDR1 is MGHRA and CDR2 is YSYEKL.

This sequence joins TRBV6-5 and TRBJ2-7, with a possible D match to TRBD1 (5 bases). With 7 bases removed from V and 2 bases from J, the gap between germline ends came to 15 bases. Germline CDR1 is MNHEY and CDR2 is SVGAGI. This CDR3 is built from 14 residues. CDR3 residues: CASKARVGTYEQYF. The CDR3 DNA reads TGTGCCAGCAAAGCCAGGGTGGGGACCTACGAGCAGTACTTC.

The chain links TRBV11-2 to TRBJ2-2, with 12 bases identical to TRBD1. Germline loops: CDR1 SGHAT, CDR2 FQNNGV. With 6 bases clipped from V and 6 bases from J, the junction kept 8 bases outside the gene matches. The CDR3 contains 16 residues. CDR3 DNA sequence: TGTGCCAGCAGACCTCCGGGACAGGGGGCTGCCGGGGAGCTGTTTTTT. It yields the protein CASRPPGQGAAGELFF.

The J gene is TRBJ1-3, the V gene TRBV9; no definite D call. CDR3 length equals 17 residues. The V and J ends lost 0 bases and 4 bases respectively, with 17 bases between them. Germline CDR1 reads SGDLS; CDR2 reads YYNGEE. The CDR3 DNA sequence: TGTGCCAGCAGCGTAGGAGAGAGCCCCATTCCCGGAAACACCATATATTTT. Translation: CASSVGESPIPGNTIYF.

The J gene is TRBJ2-7, the V gene TRBV7-2; TRBD2 agrees at 10 bases. The J segment lost 5 bases and the V segment lost 9 bases, leaving 7 bases of the junction unmatched. Looked up from germline, CDR1 is SGHTA and CDR2 is FQGNSA. CDR3 length: 13 residues. DNA for the CDR3: TGTGCCAGTCGGAGTAGCGGGGGGAACGAGCAGTACTTC. Protein product: CASRSSGGNEQYF. Full variable domain (remainder filled in from reference TRBV7-2 and TRBJ2-7): GAGVSQSPSNKVTEKGKDVELRCDPISGHTALYWYRQSLGQGLEFLIYFQGNSAPDKSGLPSDRFSAERTGGSVSTLTIQRTQQEDSAVYLCASRSSGGNEQYFGPGTRLTVT.

The rearrangement links TRBV7-7 to TRBJ2-5; TRBD2 might be the D (6 bases). The J call may be faulty, since TRBJ2-7 better matches the DNA end. The CDR3 runs to 14 residues. Per the germline V gene, CDR1 is SSHAT and CDR2 is FNYEAQ (reference sequence). The CDR3 DNA reads TGTGCCAGCAGCCCTGCCGGAGGGCCCTACGAGCAGTACTTC. This encodes CASSPAGGPYEQYF.